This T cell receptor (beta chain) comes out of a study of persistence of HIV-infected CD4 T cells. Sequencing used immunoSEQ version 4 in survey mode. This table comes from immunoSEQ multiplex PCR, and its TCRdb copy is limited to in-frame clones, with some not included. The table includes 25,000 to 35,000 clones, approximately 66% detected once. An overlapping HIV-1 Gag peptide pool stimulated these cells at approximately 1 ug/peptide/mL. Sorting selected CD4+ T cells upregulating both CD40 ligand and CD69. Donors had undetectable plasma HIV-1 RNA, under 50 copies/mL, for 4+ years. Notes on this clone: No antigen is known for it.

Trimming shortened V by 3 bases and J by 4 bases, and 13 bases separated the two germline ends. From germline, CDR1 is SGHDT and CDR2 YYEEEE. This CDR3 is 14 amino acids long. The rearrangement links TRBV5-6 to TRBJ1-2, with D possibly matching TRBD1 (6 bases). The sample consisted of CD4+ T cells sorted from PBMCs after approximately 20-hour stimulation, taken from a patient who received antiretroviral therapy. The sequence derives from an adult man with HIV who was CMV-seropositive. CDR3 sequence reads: CASSYLQGTYGYTF. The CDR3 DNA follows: TGTGCCAGCAGCTACCTACAGGGAACCTATGGCTACACCTTC.